What follows are 2 T cell receptor beta chains derived from one specimen sequenced in a study of shared clonotypes between healthy human individuals (dated by TCRdb to 2020 to 2022). The library was obtained by the immunoSEQ multiplex PCR assay. The immuneACCESS repertoire file appears here via TCRdb, limited to in-frame rearrangements. These files lack a portion of the clones; in checked studies, under half of the deficit traces to unresolved V genes, and the cause of the others is not known. The sample has roughly 570,000 clones on record, about 98% of them singletons. Clones ranked in the top ten supply less than 0.35% of the sample. CD8 naive samples consisted of CD45RO-negative cells that were positively selected for CCR7, yielding a CD45RA+CCR7+ population without TemRA cells. Sequencing was performed on naive CD8+ T cells sorted from blood. What the cell subset or site label conveys for this sample: CD45RA+CCR7+. The receptor set was obtained from a man between 25 and 39 years old in good health.

The sample holds one count of this clone. The rearrangement uses TRBV19 and TRBJ2-7; D call uncertain. V was clipped by 9 bases and J by 2 bases, with 2 bases between them. This CDR3 region has 9 residues. Germline CDR1 LNHDA, CDR2 SQIVND (reference sequence). DNA for the CDR3: TGTGCCAGGACCTACGAGCAGTACTTC. This translates into CARTYEQYF.

CDR3 in DNA: TGTGCCAGCATGGGACTAGCGGGATACAATGAGCAGTTCTTC. Translation gives CASMGLAGYNEQFF. V gene TRBV28 combines with J gene TRBJ2-1, with 13 bases matching TRBD2. Germline V gene data show CDR1 as MDHEN and CDR2 as SYDVKM. V shed 7 bases, J shed 4 bases, and the junction held 1 base outside the gene matches. The CDR3 has 14 amino acids. Together with reference TRBV28 and TRBJ2-1, the CDR3 gives the full variable domain: DVKVTQSSRYLVKRTGEKVFLECVQDMDHENMFWYRQDPGLGLRLIYFSYDVKMKEKGDIPEGYSVSREKKERFSLILESASTNQTSMYLCASMGLAGYNEQFFGPGTRLTVL.